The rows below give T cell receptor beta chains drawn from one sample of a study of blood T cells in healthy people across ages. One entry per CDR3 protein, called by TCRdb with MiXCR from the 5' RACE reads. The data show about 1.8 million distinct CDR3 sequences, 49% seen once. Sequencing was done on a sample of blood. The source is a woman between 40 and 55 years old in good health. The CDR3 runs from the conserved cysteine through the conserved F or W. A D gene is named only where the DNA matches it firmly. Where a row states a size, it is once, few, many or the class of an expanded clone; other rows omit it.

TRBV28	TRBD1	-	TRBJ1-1	TGTGCCAGCAGTTACGGGGGTGTCAGGGGGAGCACTGAAGCTTTCTTT	CASSYGGVRGSTEAFF
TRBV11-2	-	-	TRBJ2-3	TGTGCCAGCAGCTTAGAAGCGGCCTGGTCAGATACGCAGTATTTT	CASSLEAAWSDTQYF
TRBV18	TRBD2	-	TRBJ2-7	TGTGCCAGCTCACCAACAGGGACTAGCGTGGACGAGCAGTACTTC	CASSPTGTSVDEQYF
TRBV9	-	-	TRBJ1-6	TGTGCCAGCAGCGTAGACGATCTCAGACCACCCCTCCACTTT	CASSVDDLRPPLHF
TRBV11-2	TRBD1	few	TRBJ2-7	TGTGCCAGCAGCCCCCGGGACAGGGGCTTCTCCGAGCAGTACTTC	CASSPRDRGFSEQYF
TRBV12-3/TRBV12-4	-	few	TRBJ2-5	TGTGCCAGCACCCTGATGGGGGGGCAGGAGACCCAGTACTTC	CASTLMGGQETQYF
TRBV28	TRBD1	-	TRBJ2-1	TGTGCCAGCAGTTTTTTAGGGGGCCCAGTCAATGAGCAGTTCTTC	CASSFLGGPVNEQFF
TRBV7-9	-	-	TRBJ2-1	TGTGCCAGCAGATTCGCACAGGGAACCAATGAGCAGTTCTTC	CASRFAQGTNEQFF
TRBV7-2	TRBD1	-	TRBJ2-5	TGTGCCAGCAGCTCGTCCGGGACAGTCCAAGGGGAGACCCAGTACTTC	CASSSSGTVQGETQYF
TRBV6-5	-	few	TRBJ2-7	TGTGCCAGTAATAACAGGGAGAACTACGAGCAGTACTTC	CASNNRENYEQYF
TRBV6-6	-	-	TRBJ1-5	TGTGCCAGCAGAACAAGCGACAGTTTCAATCAGCCCCAGCATTTT	CASRTSDSFNQPQHF
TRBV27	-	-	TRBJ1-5	TGTGCCAGCAGTAAGAGCAATCAGCCCCAGCATTTT	CASSKSNQPQHF
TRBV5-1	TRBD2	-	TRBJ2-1	TGCGCCAGCAGCCTAACTAGCGGGAGATACAATGGGCAGTTATTC	CASSLTSGRYNGQLF
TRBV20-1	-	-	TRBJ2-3	TGCAGTGCTATCTATTCTCGTGGGGGGGCTAGCACAGATACGCAGTATTTT	CSAIYSRGGASTDTQYF
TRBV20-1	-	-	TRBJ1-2	TGCAGTGCGCGGGACACCTATGGCTACACCTTC	CSARDTYGYTF
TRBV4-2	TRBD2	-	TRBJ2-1	TGTGCCAGCAGCCAAGATCTGGGCGGGGGAAAACAAGAGACCCAGTTCTTC	CASSQDLGGGKQETQFF
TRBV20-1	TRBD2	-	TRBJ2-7	TGCAGTGCTAGCGGACTAGCGGGGGGGAACGAGCAGTACTTC	CSASGLAGGNEQYF
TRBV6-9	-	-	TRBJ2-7	TGTGCCAGCACCCCTAAAGCCGTCAACGAGCAGTACTTC	CASTPKAVNEQYF
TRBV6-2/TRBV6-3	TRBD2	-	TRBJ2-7	TGTGCCAGCAGTTGGGGGGGGAGCCCCGAGCAGTACTTC	CASSWGGSPEQYF
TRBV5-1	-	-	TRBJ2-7	TGCGCCAGCAGCTTACAGGGGGGGTATTCCTACGAGCAGTACTTC	CASSLQGGYSYEQYF
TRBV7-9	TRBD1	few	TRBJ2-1	TGTGCCAGCAGCACATTCAAGGGGGCCCTGGGCGATGAGCAGTTCTTC	CASSTFKGALGDEQFF
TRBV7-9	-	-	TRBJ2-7	TGTGCCAGCAGCGCCCTTTTTCTGGGCGAGCAGTACTTC	CASSALFLGEQYF
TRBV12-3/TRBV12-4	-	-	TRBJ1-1	TGTGCCAGCAGTTCGGCGACGCGGTTGAACACTGAAGCTTTCTTT	CASSSATRLNTEAFF
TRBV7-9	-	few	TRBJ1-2	TGTGCCAGCAGCTCAGACGGTGGGCCTAGCTATGGCTACACCTTC	CASSSDGGPSYGYTF
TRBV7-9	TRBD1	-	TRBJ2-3	TGTGCCAGCAGCGGCACAGGGGTGGGGACAGATACGCAGTATTTT	CASSGTGVGTDTQYF
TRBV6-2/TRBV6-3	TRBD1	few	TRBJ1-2	TGTGCCAGCAGCGACCCAGGGGGATCTAACTATGGCTACACCTTC	CASSDPGGSNYGYTF
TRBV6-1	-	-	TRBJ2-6	TGTGCCAGCTCCGAACCCTCTGCGGCCAACGTCCTGACTTTC	CASSEPSAANVLTF
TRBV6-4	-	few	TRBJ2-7	TGTGCCAGCAGTGGAGAGGCAGGCTACGAGCAGTACTTC	CASSGEAGYEQYF
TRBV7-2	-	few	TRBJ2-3	TGTGCCAGCAGCCTGACTCGACCGCGCACAGATACGCAGTATTTT	CASSLTRPRTDTQYF
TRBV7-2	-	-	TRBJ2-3	TGTGCCAGCAGCTTAGTACCGCGGGGTGGCACAGATACGCAGTATTTT	CASSLVPRGGTDTQYF
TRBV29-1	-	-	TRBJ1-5	TGCAGCGTTGCAGAGGGGCGCAGTCAGCCCCAGCATTTT	CSVAEGRSQPQHF
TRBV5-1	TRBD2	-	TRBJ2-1	TGCGCCAGCAGCTTCTATGGGACTAGCGTTATCAATGAGCAGTTCTTC	CASSFYGTSVINEQFF
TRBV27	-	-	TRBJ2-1	TGTGCCAGCAGTCCTCGGTGGGCCCTGAGCCGGTACAATGAGCAGTTCTTC	CASSPRWALSRYNEQFF
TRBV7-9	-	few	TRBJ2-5	TGTGCCAGCAGCGGATGGAGTGGGTCCCAAGAGACCCAGTACTTC	CASSGWSGSQETQYF
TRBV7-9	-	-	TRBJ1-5	TGTGCCAGCAGCCTCGGTCAGGTTTTGGATCAGCCCCAGCATTTT	CASSLGQVLDQPQHF
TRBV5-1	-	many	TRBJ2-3	TGTGCCAGCAGCCTAAGCGGTGACCGCACAGATACGCAGTATTTT	CASSLSGDRTDTQYF
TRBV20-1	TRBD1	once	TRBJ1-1	TGCAGTGCTTCAATACAGGGGAAGACGTGGAACACTGAAGCTTTCTTT	CSASIQGKTWNTEAFF
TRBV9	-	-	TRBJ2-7	TGTGCCAGCAGCGTAGCTTACAATGAGCAGTACTTC	CASSVAYNEQYF
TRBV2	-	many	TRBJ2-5	TGTGCCAGCAGTGTTAAAGAGACCCAGTACTTC	CASSVKETQYF
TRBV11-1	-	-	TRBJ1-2	TGTGCCAGCAGCCCGACCGGGATCTTCTATGGCTACACCTTC	CASSPTGIFYGYTF
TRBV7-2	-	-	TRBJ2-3	TGTGCCAGCAGCTTAGACCGGCTAGGGTCAGCTACGCAGTATTTT	CASSLDRLGSATQYF
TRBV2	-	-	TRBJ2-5	TGTGCCAGCAGTGAGTACGTTGGGGGAAAAGAGACCCAGTACTTC	CASSEYVGGKETQYF
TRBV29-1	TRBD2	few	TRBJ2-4	TGCAGCGTTGGGGGACTAGCGGGGGGGCGCGCGAACATTCAGTACTTC	CSVGGLAGGRANIQYF
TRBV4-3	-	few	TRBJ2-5	TGCGCCAGCAGCCAAGGGACTTTTCCCCAGTACTTC	CASSQGTFPQYF
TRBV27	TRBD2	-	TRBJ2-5	TGTGCCAGCAACCCCGGACTAGCGGGGTTAGAGACCCAGTACTTC	CASNPGLAGLETQYF
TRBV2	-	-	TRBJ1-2	TGTGCCAGCAGCAGAGGGGTCCAGCGGGGCTACACCTTC	CASSRGVQRGYTF
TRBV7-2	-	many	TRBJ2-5	TGTGCCAGCATCCTGACCGTTTCGGGAGAGACCCAGTACTTC	CASILTVSGETQYF
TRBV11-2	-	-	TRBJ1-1	TGTGCCAGCAGCCCCTGGGACCCGGATCGTAGGACTGAAGCTTTCTTT	CASSPWDPDRRTEAFF